Described below is a single T cell receptor beta chain sequence and its context. The table lists this clonotype with a few counts. Its antigen specificity is not known. No much larger clone is present one base from it, and per-base qualities are unavailable. Naive CD8 T cell libraries were made from around 18,000 to 910,000 sorted cells using 10%, 30% or 50% of purified RNA. On a BD FACSAria II, naive CD8 T cells were FACS-sorted as CD8+CD4-CCR7+CD45RA+ and collected into RLT Plus buffer. Detection sensitivity was tested by spiking Jurkat RNA equal to fewer than twelve TCR copies' worth into samples containing roughly 19,000-1,100,000 naive CD8 T cells. Enrichment of CD8 T cells was done with RosetteSep CD8+ T Cell Enrichment Cocktail plus Ficoll-Paque, and ACK red cell lysis came afterward. The source of the sample is a study of molecular identifiers for immune sequencing clone quantification (dated by TCRdb to between 2018 and 2020). About the full investigation: For a replicate experiment, the RNA from either 20,000 or 100,000 naive CD8 T cells was divided into five aliquots, and four of those aliquots went on to sequencing. CD8 T cells were used in a methods study to benchmark molecular-identifier clustering-based TCR repertoire sequencing (MIDCIRS) and TCR RNA copy counting.

Libraries were constructed by PCR. TCRdb shows the sequencer as NextSeq 500. Bulk TCR libraries were made following a previously described method, with the TCR primers given in Table S5. Total RNA was purified with the Qiagen AllPrep DNA/RNA kit. Before any analysis, reads coming from multiple sequencing runs of the same library were combined into one pool. From the authors' description of their analysis: Reads were retained only if the reads had an exact TCR constant sequence, and the retained reads were trimmed to 150 nt and grouped according to their 12-nt molecular barcodes. Reads within each barcode group were sub-clustered using a 15% Levenshtein threshold, and quality-weighted consensus sequences were constructed for each RNA molecule. Non-functional sequences were excluded, and lower-count sequences lying one edit away from another sequence were also excluded. On the basis of fitting two negative binomial distributions, barcode sub-clusters with fewer than 20% of the maximum read count were discarded. TCRdb reprocessed the public reads (quality trimming at Q25 with fastp, clone calling with MiXCR) and kept in-frame beta chains. Identical CDR3 proteins give one entry, which carries the most common genes and DNA. TCRdb's processing, not the authors', yielded these V and J calls. The sample data list around 480,000 distinct CDR3 sequences, and approximately 25% of these were observed just once. Just over 0.75% of the sample rests with the top ten.

The study at large found these results: Highly expanded clone sizes could be underestimated because identical TCR molecules may share a barcode. In CMV-specific effector cells, clones with more than 20 RNA copies accounted for over 99% of molecules, whereas in naive cells such clones accounted for under 1%. Spiked-in Jurkat TCR RNA (approximately 10 copies' worth), which is not part of the donor repertoire, was contained in the naive libraries. Modeling gave around 3.3 recovered TCR RNA copies per cell versus about 10 by digital PCR, implying around 33% capture efficiency. Spiked-in Jurkat TCR RNA equivalent to a single cell was reported to be detectable even among over 800,000 naive CD8 T cells. When barcode sub-clustering was left out, chimeric consensus sequences inflated TCR diversity, with chimeras reaching as high as 47%.

V drops 0 bases and J drops 4 bases, leaving 8 bases in between. The cysteine opens and the phenylalanine closes a CDR3 of 14 amino acids. Only the CDR3 DNA is retained, 42 bases long and in frame from the first base. CDR1 and CDR2, per the germline V gene, are SGDLS and YYNGEE. Rearrangement joined TRBV9 to TRBJ1-3, with the identity of the D gene unclear. The receptor comes from a human donor in good health. Some libraries in this study had Jurkat cell RNA spiked in. The material sequenced was naive CD8+ T cells from blood, with Jurkat cell RNA spiked in. The sample's cell subset or site label is to be understood as: FACS-sorted CD8+CD4-CCR7+CD45RA+ naive T cells. CDR3 protein: CASSVGRSGNTIYF. The DNA is TGTGCCAGCAGCGTAGGGCGTTCAGGAAACACCATATATTTT.